The T cell receptor beta chain under discussion was sequenced for a study of cytomegalovirus exposure and HLA in healthy donors. Across the whole study: Falling in the Caucasian-associated ancestry cluster were roughly 86% of some 400 genotyped donors.

On this clone itself: No antigen is known for it.

The CDR3 has 12 residues. Germline CDR1 is SGDLS and CDR2 is YYNGEE. Trimming took off 0 bases at V and 6 bases at J, with 5 bases between the two ends. The primer mix had 60 Vbeta and 13 Jbeta primers. Only in-frame clones appear in the TCRdb table, and some are missing; sequencing was by immunoSEQ multiplex PCR. The repertoire holds about 150,000 clones, with 60% to 85% as singletons. Study conclusions and caveats: In the analysis, some V segments, TRBV6-2 and TRBV6-3 included, were excluded as indistinguishable. Roughly uniform depth of sequencing across donors was assumed in presence/absence analyses.

This TCR was recovered from a middle-aged man in good health and CMV-seropositive. Sequencing input: PBMCs. The rearrangement uses TRBV9 and TRBJ2-3; tentative D call: TRBD2 (5 bases). The CDR3 DNA reads TGTGCCAGCAGCGTAGGAGGGGATACGCAGTATTTT. The encoded protein is CASSVGGDTQYF.